This T cell receptor beta chain appears in the sequencing data of a study of blood T cell repertoires in COVID-19. Study at large: The analysed material was cDNA or gDNA that came from T cells, B-cell-depleted T cells, or PBMCs.

Using immunoSEQ multiplex PCR, the repertoire was profiled, and TCRdb retains in-frame clones only, with some absent. The sample records about 220,000 clones, less than 90% being singletons. The germline V gene has CDR1 SGHAT and CDR2 FQNNGV. V shed 3 bases, J shed 3 bases, and the junction held 9 bases outside the gene matches. The CDR3 loop spans 17 amino acids. This chain connects TRBV11-2 to TRBJ2-1; 9 bases are a match to TRBD2. Sequenced input: PBMCs or T cells enriched from blood (not recorded which). This receptor was taken from a woman under 40 who had recovered from COVID-19. CDR3 in amino acids: CASSLDKRGAFYNEQFF. CDR3 DNA sequence: TGTGCCAGCAGCTTGGACAAGCGGGGGGCATTCTACAATGAGCAGTTCTTC.